A single sample gave rise to the 23 T cell receptor beta chains below, sequenced in a study of shared clonotypes between healthy human individuals. Sequencing was performed with immunoSEQ multiplex PCR; in TCRdb, only in-frame clones are kept and a portion is missing. The profile shows around 1.5 million clones, 95% to 99% of them singletons. The sequenced sample was naive CD4+ T cells sorted from blood. Subset of the sample: CD45RA+ positively selected. The receptors shown here come from a man aged 30 to 45 in good health.

J is TRBJ2-3 and V is TRBV9; D remains unclear. This CDR3 spans 14 amino acids. Germline loops: CDR1 SGDLS, CDR2 YYNGEE. Trimming pared 0 bases from V and 3 bases from J, leaving 8 bases between. CDR3 nucleotide sequence: TGTGCCAGCAGCGTAGAACTGAGGACAGATACGCAGTATTTT. Protein sequence: CASSVELRTDTQYF.

J is TRBJ2-7 and V is TRBV2; possibly TRBD1 for D (5 bases). The CDR3 is 14 residues long. CDR1 is SNHLY, CDR2 FYNNEI, per germline. V was clipped by 6 bases and J by 0 bases, with 12 bases between them. The CDR3 DNA reads TGTGCCAGCAGGGTCGCAGGGCACTCCTACGAGCAGTACTTC. Translation: CASRVAGHSYEQYF.

V usage is TRBV6-4 and J usage is TRBJ2-7; D is perhaps TRBD1 (5 bases). This CDR3 is 14 amino acids long. V dropped 5 bases and J dropped 2 bases, with 13 bases sitting between them. The germline V gene encodes CDR1 MRHNA and CDR2 SNTAGT. The CDR3 sequence: CASSLQDPPYEQYF. The CDR3 nucleotides read TGTGCCAGCAGTTTACAGGACCCCCCCTACGAGCAGTACTTC.

This clone was seen once. V gene TRBV5-4 combines with J gene TRBJ2-1; TRBD2 is a possible D gene (5 bases). Germline assignment: CDR1 SGHNT and CDR2 YYREEE (reference sequence). V gave up 2 bases and J gave up 2 bases, with 14 bases separating them. The CDR3 loop spans 16 amino acids. The CDR3 sequence: CASSFGGSQTYNEQFF. DNA of the CDR3: TGTGCCAGCAGCTTCGGCGGGTCACAAACCTACAATGAGCAGTTCTTC. Full variable domain (missing parts from reference TRBV5-4 and TRBJ2-1): ETGVTQSPTHLIKTRGQQVTLRCSSQSGHNTVSWYQQALGQGPQFIFQYYREEENGRGNFPPRFSGLQFPNYSSELNVNALELDDSALYLCASSFGGSQTYNEQFFGPGTRLTVL.

The chain is built from TRBV10-2 and TRBJ2-7, with D maybe TRBD2 (6 bases). This CDR3 is 12 amino acids long. V was clipped by 5 bases and J by 4 bases, with 9 bases between them. Germline loops: CDR1 WSHSY, CDR2 SAAADI. Here the CDR3 DNA reads TGCGCCAGCAGTCGGGACTGGTACGAGCAGTACTTC. The encoded protein is CASSRDWYEQYF.

This chain joins TRBV2 and TRBJ1-2; D is ambiguous. The CDR3 contains 12 residues. V was pared by 7 bases and J by 7 bases, with 13 bases between. Germline CDR1 SNHLY, CDR2 FYNNEI. The CDR3 loop reads CASNSGIGGYTF. The CDR3 DNA is TGTGCCAGCAATAGCGGAATTGGTGGCTACACCTTC.

This chain links TRBV9 with TRBJ1-1; TRBD1 agrees at 7 bases. CDR3 size: 16 residues. Trimming cost V 0 bases and J 3 bases; bases outside gene matches: 8. Germline V lookup: CDR1 SGDLS, CDR2 YYNGEE. Here the CDR3 reads CASSVEGAREDTEAFF. In nucleotides, the CDR3 is TGTGCCAGCAGCGTAGAGGGGGCTAGGGAGGACACTGAAGCTTTCTTT. Full variable domain (remainder filled in from reference TRBV9 and TRBJ1-1): DSGVTQTPKHLITATGQRVTLRCSPRSGDLSVYWYQQSLDQGLQFLIQYYNGEERAKGNILERFSAQQFPDLHSELNLSSLELGDSALYFCASSVEGAREDTEAFFGQGTRLTVV.

J is TRBJ2-7 and V is TRBV27; D gene uncertain. Per the germline V gene, CDR1 is MNHEY and CDR2 is SMNVEV (reference sequence). Trimming removed 4 bases at V and 1 base at J, with 8 bases between. The CDR3 is 13 amino acids. DNA for the CDR3: TGTGCCAGCAGTTCGGGCAGGTCCTACGAGCAGTACTTC. Translating it yields CASSSGRSYEQYF.

The gene calls are TRBV29-1 and TRBJ2-5; a possible D gene is TRBD1 (5 bases). This CDR3 is built from 12 residues. Germline V lookup: CDR1 SQVTM, CDR2 ANQGSEA. The ends were cut back, 7 bases at V and 4 bases at J, with 13 bases in the middle. CDR3 sequence (DNA): TGCAGCGCCTTGCAGGGCTCAGAGACCCAGTACTTC. As protein: CSALQGSETQYF.

The chain recombines TRBV29-1 with TRBJ2-1; 10 bases match TRBD1. CDR1 is SQVTM and CDR2 is ANQGSEA in the germline V gene. The ends lost 7 bases at V and 9 bases at J; junction bases unmatched: 9. The CDR3 totals 13 residues. CDR3 in amino acids: CSAKTGGGGEQFF. The CDR3 bases are TGCAGCGCTAAGACAGGGGGCGGGGGTGAGCAGTTCTTC.

The chain is built from TRBV27 and TRBJ2-7, with 8 bases identical to TRBD2. In germline, CDR1 is MNHEY, CDR2 SMNVEV (reference sequence). The CDR3 length is 15 residues. J was trimmed by 0 bases and V by 3 bases; bases with no gene match: 4. The CDR3 loop is CASSFRGTSSYEQYF. The CDR3 coding sequence is TGTGCCAGCAGTTTTCGGGGGACTAGCTCCTACGAGCAGTACTTC.

The chain uses TRBV7-9 and TRBJ2-2, with 7 positions matching TRBD1. After removal of 4 bases from V and 8 bases from J, the junction contained 10 bases not matched to a gene. The CDR3 runs to 15 residues. Germline V gives CDR1 SEHNR, CDR2 FQNEAQ (reference sequence). The CDR3 here is CASSSSSGGVGELFF. CDR3 coding DNA: TGTGCCAGCAGCTCCTCGTCAGGGGGTGTAGGGGAGCTGTTTTTT.

The V call is TRBV27, the J call TRBJ2-1; the match to TRBD2 covers 7 bases. Germline V CDR1 and CDR2: MNHEY, SMNVEV (reference sequence). V lost 3 bases, J lost 4 bases, and 12 bases stayed unmatched. The CDR3 consists of 17 residues. CDR3 sequence: CASSFSPEGLEYNEQFF. The CDR3 bases are TGTGCCAGCAGTTTTAGTCCAGAAGGACTAGAATACAATGAGCAGTTCTTC.

The rearrangement joins TRBV28 to TRBJ2-7, with a tentative D call TRBD2 (5 bases). The V and J ends lost 6 bases and 4 bases respectively, with 13 bases between them. The germline gives CDR1 MDHEN, CDR2 SYDVKM. The CDR3 spans 13 residues. CDR3 DNA: TGTGCCAGCAGAAGCAACCCGGGGTACGAGCAGTACTTC. Protein product: CASRSNPGYEQYF.

The table lists this clone with a count of one. Other DNA variants within this sample encode the same CDR3. The chain recombines TRBV7-9 with TRBJ1-5, with D uncertain. The germline V and J ends were trimmed by 0 bases and 3 bases, with 9 bases remaining between them. The CDR3 runs 15 residues. Germline V CDR1 and CDR2: SEHNR, FQNEAQ (reference sequence). For the CDR3, the DNA is TGTGCCAGCAGCTTAGCCGGCACGTTCAATCAGCCCCAGCATTTT. Translated: CASSLAGTFNQPQHF.

The chain recombines TRBV5-1 with TRBJ2-7; tentative D call: TRBD2 (5 bases). Germline loops: CDR1 SGHRS, CDR2 YFSETQ. V lost 0 bases, J lost 3 bases, and 13 bases lay in between. The CDR3 sequence is 15 residues long. The CDR3 here is CASSLVPGFLYEQYF. DNA of the CDR3: TGCGCCAGCAGCTTGGTCCCGGGATTTCTCTACGAGCAGTACTTC.

This clone was observed a handful of times. The same CDR3 arises from other DNA sequences in this sample as well. The gene calls are TRBV10-1 and TRBJ2-5, with D perhaps TRBD1 (5 bases). The CDR3 is 12 amino acids. Germline values: CDR1 WNHNN, CDR2 SYGVQD (reference sequence). V was shortened by 3 bases and J by 5 bases, with 7 bases between the two germline ends. CDR3 bases: TGCGCCAGCAGTGACCCAGGGGAGACCCAGTACTTC. Translation: CASSDPGETQYF.

V gene TRBV9 combines with J gene TRBJ2-1, with 7 bases aligning to TRBD2. Germline V gene sequence: CDR1 SGDLS, CDR2 YYNGEE. V lost 3 bases to trimming and J lost 0 bases; unmatched junction nucleotides: 15. This CDR3 spans 19 amino acids. As DNA, the CDR3 is TGTGCCAGCAGCGCCCGACTAGCCAGCAAAATCCACTCCTACAATGAGCAGTTCTTC. This encodes CASSARLASKIHSYNEQFF.

The chain employs TRBV14 and TRBJ2-7, with 7 nucleotides matching TRBD1. V trimming: 0 bases; J trimming: 3 bases; junction bases outside the gene matches: 8. Germline V CDR1 and CDR2: SGHDN, FVKESK. The CDR3 runs to 16 residues. CDR3 in amino acids: CASSQDFRGRIYEQYF. CDR3 in DNA: TGTGCCAGCAGCCAAGATTTTAGGGGGCGGATCTACGAGCAGTACTTC.

The chain recombines TRBV5-8 with TRBJ2-1; tentatively, D is TRBD2 (5 bases). There are 15 residues in the CDR3. The germline V and J ends were trimmed by 2 bases and 4 bases, with 13 bases remaining between them. CDR1 is SGHTS, CDR2 YDEGEE, per germline. The CDR3 DNA reads as TGTGCCAGCAGCTTCGGGGTAGCGCGATACAATGAGCAGTTCTTC. It is translated as CASSFGVARYNEQFF.

The J gene is TRBJ2-1, the V gene TRBV5-4; 9 nucleotides agree with TRBD2. CDR1 is SGHNT and CDR2 is YYREEE in the germline V gene (reference sequence). V lost 4 bases to trimming and J lost 8 bases; unmatched junction nucleotides: 7. CDR3 size: 14 residues. CDR3 loop: CASSPGLANHEQFF. CDR3 DNA: TGTGCCAGCAGCCCCGGACTAGCGAACCATGAGCAGTTCTTC. Looking up the rest from reference TRBV5-4 and TRBJ2-1 gives the full variable domain: ETGVTQSPTHLIKTRGQQVTLRCSSQSGHNTVSWYQQALGQGPQFIFQYYREEENGRGNFPPRFSGLQFPNYSSELNVNALELDDSALYLCASSPGLANHEQFFGPGTRLTVL.

This chain joins TRBV28 and TRBJ2-5; D call uncertain. Trimming took off 7 bases at V and 5 bases at J, with 17 bases between the two ends. The CDR3 sequence is 14 residues long. CDR1 and CDR2 from the germline V gene are MDHEN and SYDVKM. The CDR3 DNA reads as TGTGCCAGCACTCTAACCGGATTTAGCGAGACCCAGTACTTC. Translated, it gives CASTLTGFSETQYF.

The chain has TRBV7-7 and TRBJ2-5; D may be TRBD1 (6 bases). Germline loops: CDR1 SSHAT, CDR2 FNYEAQ (reference sequence). Deletions cut 2 bases from V and 10 bases from J, with 14 bases between. The CDR3 extends over 13 amino acids. CDR3 loop: CASSLPGHWDQYF. The DNA of the CDR3 is TGTGCCAGCAGCTTACCGGGACACTGGGACCAGTACTTC. The full variable domain, its missing parts supplied by reference TRBV7-7 and TRBJ2-5, is GAGVSQSPRYKVTKRGQDVTLRCDPISSHATLYWYQQALGQGPEFLTYFNYEAQPDKSGLPSDRFSAERPEGSISTLTIQRTEQRDSAMYRCASSLPGHWDQYFGPGTRLLVL.